A selection of T cell receptor beta chains follows, all from one sample in a study of blood T cell repertoires in COVID-19. Using immunoSEQ multiplex PCR, the repertoire was profiled, and TCRdb retains in-frame clones only, with some absent. The table shows tens of thousands of clones, with around 85% occurring only once. Sequencing was carried out using peripheral blood. The receptors were sampled from a man aged 35 to 55 with acute or convalescent COVID-19. Each CDR3 is given with its conserved first and last residue. D genes are given only for firm matches. Part of the rows lack a size; the others show once, few, many or a class for expanded clones.

size	D	V	J	DNA	CDR3
-	TRBD1	TRBV19	TRBJ2-7	TGTGCCAGTAGTCCAGGCAGGGGGCGCTTGGCGGAGCAGTACTTC	CASSPGRGRLAEQYF
once	TRBD1	TRBV2	TRBJ2-7	TGTGCCAGCAGTGAACTCCGACAGGGCTACGAGCAGTACTTC	CASSELRQGYEQYF
-	-	TRBV11-3	TRBJ2-7	TGTGCCAGCAGCTTAGAGGCCGCAACCGGGGAGCAGTACTTC	CASSLEAATGEQYF
-	-	TRBV2	TRBJ2-5	TGTGCCAGCAGCGCCGACTGGAGCCAGGAGACCCAGTACTTC	CASSADWSQETQYF
once	-	TRBV19	TRBJ2-5	TGTGCCAGTAGTATCCCCGGGCAGGGAAAAGAGACCCAGTACTTC	CASSIPGQGKETQYF
once	TRBD2	TRBV7-3	TRBJ2-2	TGTGCCAGCGCTGTGTACGCGGGGGCGAACACCGGGGAGCTGTTTTTT	CASAVYAGANTGELFF
-	-	TRBV5-1	TRBJ1-4	TGCGCCAGCAGCTTGGCCGGGGGGCAGGAAAAACTGTTTTTT	CASSLAGGQEKLFF
-	TRBD1	TRBV2	TRBJ2-1	TGTGCCAGCAGTGAAGAGGGGACAGGCTCCTACAATGAGCAGTTCTTC	CASSEEGTGSYNEQFF
-	-	TRBV19	TRBJ2-3	TGTGCCAGTAGTCCGGGCACAGATACGCAGTATTTT	CASSPGTDTQYF
-	-	TRBV30	TRBJ1-1	TGTGCCTGGATGAGGGACGGGGGCACTGAAGCTTTCTTT	CAWMRDGGTEAFF
-	-	TRBV7-3	TRBJ1-6	TGTGCCAGCAGCTTAACCCCGGACAGAAGGAATTCACCCCTCCACTTT	CASSLTPDRRNSPLHF
few	-	TRBV18	TRBJ1-1	TGTGCCAGCTCACCACAAACGAGGGAAGCTTTCTTT	CASSPQTREAFF
once	-	TRBV7-3	TRBJ1-2	TGTGCCAGCAGCTTTCAGGAAAACTATGGCTACACCTTC	CASSFQENYGYTF
-	TRBD2	TRBV4-1	TRBJ2-3	TGCGCCAGCAGCCTTGGACTAGCTTACACAGATACGCAGTATTTT	CASSLGLAYTDTQYF
-	-	TRBV24-1	TRBJ1-2	TGTGCCACCAGTGTAGGGAGCTATGGCTACACCTTC	CATSVGSYGYTF
-	-	TRBV7-2	TRBJ2-3	TGTGCCAGCAGCTTAGGCGGCTGGATAAGCACAGATACGCAGTATTTT	CASSLGGWISTDTQYF
-	-	TRBV14	TRBJ1-6	TGTGCCAGCAGCCAAGTGCGGACAGCCAATTCACCCCTCCACTTT	CASSQVRTANSPLHF
once	-	TRBV5-6	TRBJ1-5	TGTGCCAGCAGCTTGGCGGACGGGAGAGGTAATCAGCCCCAGCATTTT	CASSLADGRGNQPQHF
once	-	TRBV30	TRBJ1-5	TGTGCCTGGAGCAGCGGTGAACAGCCGGATCAGCCCCAGCATTTT	CAWSSGEQPDQPQHF
-	TRBD1	TRBV5-1	TRBJ1-6	TGCGCCAGCAGCTTGGGACAGGGGGATAATTCACCCCTCCACTTT	CASSLGQGDNSPLHF
-	-	TRBV12-3/TRBV12-4	TRBJ1-2	TGTGCCAGCAGCAGAGGAAACTATGGCTACACCTTC	CASSRGNYGYTF